This T cell receptor (beta chain) was sequenced in a study of patients and donors after allogeneic stem cell transplantation. CDR1 is SGHTS, CDR2 YDEGEE, per germline. The CDR3 spans 16 residues. V gave up 5 bases and J gave up 0 bases, with 14 bases separating them. From the RT-PCR reads, TCRdb called clonotypes with MiXCR, one entry per CDR3 protein. This table has roughly 880,000 distinct CDR3 sequences, approximately 19% appearing once. This clonotype was seen a few times. The gene calls are TRBV5-8 and TRBJ1-4; D remains ambiguous. Sample: blood, either unsorted or a sorted T cell fraction (not recorded which). This receptor was obtained from a human donor who was either an allogeneic HSCT recipient or a stem cell or donor lymphocyte infusion donor (not recorded which). It is not recorded whose cells these are; they may come from a transplant donor. The CDR3 sequence is CASSLGSLATNEKLFF. The CDR3 DNA follows: TGTGCCAGCAGTTTAGGCAGCCTTGCAACTAATGAAAAACTGTTTTTT.